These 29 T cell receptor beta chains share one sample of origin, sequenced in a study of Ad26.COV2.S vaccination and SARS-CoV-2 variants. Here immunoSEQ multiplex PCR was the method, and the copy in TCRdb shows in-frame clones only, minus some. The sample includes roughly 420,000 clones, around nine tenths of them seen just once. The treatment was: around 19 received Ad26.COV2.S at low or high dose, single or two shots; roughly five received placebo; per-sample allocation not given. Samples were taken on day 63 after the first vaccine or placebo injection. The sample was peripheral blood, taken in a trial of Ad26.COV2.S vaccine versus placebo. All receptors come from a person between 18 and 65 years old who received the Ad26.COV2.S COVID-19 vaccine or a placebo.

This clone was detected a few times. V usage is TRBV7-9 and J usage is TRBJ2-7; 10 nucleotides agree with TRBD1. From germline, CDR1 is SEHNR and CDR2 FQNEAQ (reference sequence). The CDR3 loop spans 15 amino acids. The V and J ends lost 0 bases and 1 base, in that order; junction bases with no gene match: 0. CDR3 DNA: TGTGCCAGCAGCTTAGCGGGACAGGGGTCCTACGAGCAGTACTTC. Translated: CASSLAGQGSYEQYF.

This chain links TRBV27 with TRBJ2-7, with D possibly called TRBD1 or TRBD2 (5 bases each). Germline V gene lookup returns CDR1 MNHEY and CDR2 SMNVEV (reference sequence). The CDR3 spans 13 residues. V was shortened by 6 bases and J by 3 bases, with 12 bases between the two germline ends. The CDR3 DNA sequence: TGTGCCAGCAGACGTGGGGGAGTCTACGAGCAGTACTTC. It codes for CASRRGGVYEQYF.

The DNA of the CDR3 is TGTGCCAGCAGCCCACGACCACGACTTAGCGTGAACACCGGGGAGCTGTTTTTT. It is translated as CASSPRPRLSVNTGELFF. This rearrangement joins TRBV7-9 to TRBJ2-2; D is perhaps TRBD2 (5 bases). The V and J ends lost 5 bases and 1 base respectively, with 20 bases between them. The CDR3 spans 18 residues. The V gene's germline CDR1 is SEHNR and CDR2 FQNEAQ (reference sequence).

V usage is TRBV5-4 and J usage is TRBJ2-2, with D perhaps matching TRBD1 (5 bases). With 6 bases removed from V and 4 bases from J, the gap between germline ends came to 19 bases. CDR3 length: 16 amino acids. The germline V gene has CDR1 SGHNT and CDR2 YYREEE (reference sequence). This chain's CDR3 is CASMYLRQGFTGELFF. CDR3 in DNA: TGTGCCAGCATGTATCTGCGGCAGGGCTTCACCGGGGAGCTGTTTTTT. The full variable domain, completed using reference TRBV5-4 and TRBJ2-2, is ETGVTQSPTHLIKTRGQQVTLRCSSQSGHNTVSWYQQALGQGPQFIFQYYREEENGRGNFPPRFSGLQFPNYSSELNVNALELDDSALYLCASMYLRQGFTGELFFGEGSRLTVL.

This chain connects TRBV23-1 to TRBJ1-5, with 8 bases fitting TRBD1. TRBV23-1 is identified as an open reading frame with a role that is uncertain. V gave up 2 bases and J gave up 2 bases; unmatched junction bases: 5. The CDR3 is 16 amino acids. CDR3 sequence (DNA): TGCGCCAGCAGTCAACAGGGGGCAAGGGGCAATCAGCCCCAGCATTTT. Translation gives CASSQQGARGNQPQHF.

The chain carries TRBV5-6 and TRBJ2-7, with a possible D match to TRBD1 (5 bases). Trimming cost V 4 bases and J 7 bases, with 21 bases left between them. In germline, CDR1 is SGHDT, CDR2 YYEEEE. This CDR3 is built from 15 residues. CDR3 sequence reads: CASSLSAGPLGEQYF. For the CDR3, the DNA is TGTGCCAGCAGCCTGTCCGCAGGGCCCCTGGGTGAGCAGTACTTC.

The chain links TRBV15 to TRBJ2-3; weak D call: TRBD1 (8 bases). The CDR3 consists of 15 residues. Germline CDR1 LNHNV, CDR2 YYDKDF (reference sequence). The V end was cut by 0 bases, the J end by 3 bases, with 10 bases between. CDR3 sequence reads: CATSREQGGTDTQYF. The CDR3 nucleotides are TGTGCCACCAGCAGAGAACAGGGGGGGACAGATACGCAGTATTTT.

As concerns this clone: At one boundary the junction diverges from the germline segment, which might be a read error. The CDR3: CASTQDRGITNEKLFF. CDR3 in DNA: TGCGCCAGCACCCAAGATCGGGGAATCACAAATGAAAAACTGTTTTTT. The rearrangement links TRBV4-1 to TRBJ1-4; D not certain. CDR1 MGHRA and CDR2 YSYEKL come from the germline V gene. CDR3 length: 16 residues.

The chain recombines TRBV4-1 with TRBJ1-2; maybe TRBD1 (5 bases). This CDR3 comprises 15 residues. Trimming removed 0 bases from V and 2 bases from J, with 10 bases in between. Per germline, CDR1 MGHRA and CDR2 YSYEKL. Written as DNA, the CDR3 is TGCGCCAGCAGCCAAGATGTGGCAGGGAACTATGGCTACACCTTC. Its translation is CASSQDVAGNYGYTF.

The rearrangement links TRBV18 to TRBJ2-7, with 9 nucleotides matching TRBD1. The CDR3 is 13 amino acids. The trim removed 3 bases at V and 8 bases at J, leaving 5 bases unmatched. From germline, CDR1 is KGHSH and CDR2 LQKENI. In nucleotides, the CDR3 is TGTGCCAGCTCACCGGGACAGGGCCTAAAGCAGTACTTC. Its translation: CASSPGQGLKQYF.

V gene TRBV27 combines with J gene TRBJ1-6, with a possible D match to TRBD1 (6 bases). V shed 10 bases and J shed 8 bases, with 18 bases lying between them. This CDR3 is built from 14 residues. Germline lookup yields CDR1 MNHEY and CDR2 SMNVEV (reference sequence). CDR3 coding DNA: TGTGCCATCCGGGGGGGGGCGCGGGATTCACCCCTCCACTTT. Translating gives CAIRGGARDSPLHF.

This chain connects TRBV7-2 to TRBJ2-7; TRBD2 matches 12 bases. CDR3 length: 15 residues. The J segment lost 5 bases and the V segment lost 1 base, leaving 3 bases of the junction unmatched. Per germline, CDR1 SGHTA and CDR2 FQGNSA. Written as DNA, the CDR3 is TGTGCCAGCAGCTTAGAACTAGCGGGGGGTCACGAGCAGTACTTC. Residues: CASSLELAGGHEQYF.

Written as DNA, the CDR3 is TGTGCCAGCTCTTTCGGGTGGGCAGGGAACAATGAGCAGTTCTTC. It specifies CASSFGWAGNNEQFF. The rearrangement links TRBV19 to TRBJ2-1; a weak D match, TRBD1 (5 bases). Looked up from germline, CDR1 is LNHDA and CDR2 is SQIVND (reference sequence). This CDR3 has 15 residues. V was clipped by 9 bases and J by 5 bases, with 20 bases between them.

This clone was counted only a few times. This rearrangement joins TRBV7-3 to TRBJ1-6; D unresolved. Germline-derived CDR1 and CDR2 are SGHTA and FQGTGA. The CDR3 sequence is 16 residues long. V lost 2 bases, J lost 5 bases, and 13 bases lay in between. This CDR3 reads CASSLLGLGNNSPLHF. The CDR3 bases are TGTGCCAGCAGCTTATTAGGACTCGGGAATAATTCACCCCTCCACTTT.

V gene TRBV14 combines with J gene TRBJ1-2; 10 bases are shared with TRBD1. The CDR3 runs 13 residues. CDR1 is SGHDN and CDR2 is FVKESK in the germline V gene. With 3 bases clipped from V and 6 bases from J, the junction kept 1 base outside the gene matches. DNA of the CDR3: TGTGCCAGCAGCCATGGGACAGGGGATGGCTACACCTTC. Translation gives CASSHGTGDGYTF.

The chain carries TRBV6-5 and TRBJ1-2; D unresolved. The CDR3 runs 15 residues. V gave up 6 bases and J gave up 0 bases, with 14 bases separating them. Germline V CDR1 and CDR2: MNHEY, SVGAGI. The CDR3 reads CASSFNPEANYGYTF. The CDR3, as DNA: TGTGCCAGCAGCTTCAATCCCGAGGCTAACTATGGCTACACCTTC.

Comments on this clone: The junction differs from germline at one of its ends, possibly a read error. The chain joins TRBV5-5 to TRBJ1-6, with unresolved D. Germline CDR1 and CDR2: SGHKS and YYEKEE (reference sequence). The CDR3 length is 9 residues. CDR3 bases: TGTGCCAGCAGCTTTCCCTCGAACTTT. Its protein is CASSFPSNF.

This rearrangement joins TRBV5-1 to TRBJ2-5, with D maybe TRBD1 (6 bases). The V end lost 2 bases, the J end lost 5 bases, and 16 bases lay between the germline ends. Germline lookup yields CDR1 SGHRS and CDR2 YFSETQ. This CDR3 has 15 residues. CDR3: CASSLYRAAGETQYF. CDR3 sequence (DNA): TGCGCCAGCAGCTTATACAGGGCTGCGGGCGAGACCCAGTACTTC.

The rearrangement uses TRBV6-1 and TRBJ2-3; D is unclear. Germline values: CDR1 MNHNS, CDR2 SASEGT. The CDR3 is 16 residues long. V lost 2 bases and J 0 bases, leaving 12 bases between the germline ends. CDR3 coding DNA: TGTGCCAGCAGTGAAATGGCAGACACTAGCACAGATACGCAGTATTTT. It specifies CASSEMADTSTDTQYF.

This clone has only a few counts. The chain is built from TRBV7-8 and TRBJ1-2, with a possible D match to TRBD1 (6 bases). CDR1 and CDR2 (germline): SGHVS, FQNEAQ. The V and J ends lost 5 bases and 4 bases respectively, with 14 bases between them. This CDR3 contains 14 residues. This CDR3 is CASSRIQGSYGYTF. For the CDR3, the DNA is TGTGCCAGCAGCCGGATACAGGGTAGCTATGGCTACACCTTC.

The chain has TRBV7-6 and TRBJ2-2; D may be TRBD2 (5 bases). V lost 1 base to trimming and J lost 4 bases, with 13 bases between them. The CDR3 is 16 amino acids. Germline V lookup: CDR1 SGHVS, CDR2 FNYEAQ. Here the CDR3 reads CASSLVGAELTGELFF. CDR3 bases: TGTGCCAGCAGCTTAGTTGGAGCGGAGCTCACCGGGGAGCTGTTTTTT.

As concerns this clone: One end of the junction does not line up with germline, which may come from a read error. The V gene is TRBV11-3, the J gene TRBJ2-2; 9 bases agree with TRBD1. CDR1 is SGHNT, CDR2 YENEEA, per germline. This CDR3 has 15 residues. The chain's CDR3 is CASSFGQGNTGELFF. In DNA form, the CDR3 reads TGTGCCAGCAGCTTCGGACAGGGGAACACTGGGGAGCTGTTTTTT.

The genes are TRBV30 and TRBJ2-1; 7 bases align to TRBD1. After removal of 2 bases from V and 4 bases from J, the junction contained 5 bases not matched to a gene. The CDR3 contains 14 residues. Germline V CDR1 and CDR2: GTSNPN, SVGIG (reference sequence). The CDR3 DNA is TGTGCCTGGAGTAGGCAGGACAGGTACAATGAGCAGTTCTTC. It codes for CAWSRQDRYNEQFF.

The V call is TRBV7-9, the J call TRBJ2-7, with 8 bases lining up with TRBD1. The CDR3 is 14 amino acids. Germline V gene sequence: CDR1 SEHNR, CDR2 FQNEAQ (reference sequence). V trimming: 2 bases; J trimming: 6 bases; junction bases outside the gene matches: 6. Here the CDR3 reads CASSLKGDRGEQYF. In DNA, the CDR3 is TGTGCCAGCAGCTTAAAGGGAGACAGGGGCGAGCAGTACTTC.

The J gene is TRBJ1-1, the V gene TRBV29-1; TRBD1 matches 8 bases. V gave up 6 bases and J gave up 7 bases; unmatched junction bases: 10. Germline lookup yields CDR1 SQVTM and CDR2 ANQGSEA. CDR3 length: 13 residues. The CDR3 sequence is CSVQRQGKGEAFF. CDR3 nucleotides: TGCAGCGTACAAAGACAGGGGAAGGGTGAAGCTTTCTTT. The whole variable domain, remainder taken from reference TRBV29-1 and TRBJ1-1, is SAVISQKPSRDICQRGTSLTIQCQVDSQVTMMFWYRQQPGQSLTLIATANQGSEATYESGFVIDKFPISRPNLTFSTLTVSNMSPEDSSIYLCSVQRQGKGEAFFGQGTRLTVV.

This CDR3 reads CAWSLTGGLSQPQHF. The CDR3 nucleotides read TGTGCCTGGAGCCTGACAGGGGGCTTGAGTCAGCCCCAGCATTTT. The chain combines TRBV30 with TRBJ1-5, with TRBD1 matching over 10 bases. After removal of 3 bases from V and 6 bases from J, the junction contained 8 bases not matched to a gene. Germline loops: CDR1 GTSNPN, CDR2 SVGIG (reference sequence). The CDR3 is 15 amino acids.

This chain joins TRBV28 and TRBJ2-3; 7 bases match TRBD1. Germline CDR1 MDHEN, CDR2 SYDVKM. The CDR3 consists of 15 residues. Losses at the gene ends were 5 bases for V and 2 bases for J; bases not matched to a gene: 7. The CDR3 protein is CASSPETGPTDTQYF. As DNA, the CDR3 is TGTGCCAGCAGTCCGGAGACAGGGCCCACAGATACGCAGTATTTT.

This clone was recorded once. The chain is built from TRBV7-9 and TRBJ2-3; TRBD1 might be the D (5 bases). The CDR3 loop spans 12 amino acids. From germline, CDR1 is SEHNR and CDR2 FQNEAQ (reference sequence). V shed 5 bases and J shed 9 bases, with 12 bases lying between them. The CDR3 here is CASSAIQGTQYF. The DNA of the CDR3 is TGTGCCAGCAGCGCAATCCAGGGCACGCAGTATTTT.

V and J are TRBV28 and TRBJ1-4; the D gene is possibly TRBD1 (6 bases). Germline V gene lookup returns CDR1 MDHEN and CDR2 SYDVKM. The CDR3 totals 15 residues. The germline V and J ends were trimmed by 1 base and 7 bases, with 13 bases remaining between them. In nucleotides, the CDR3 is TGTGCCAGCAGTTTATATCAGGGGTCGGTTGAAAAACTGTTTTTT. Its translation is CASSLYQGSVEKLFF.